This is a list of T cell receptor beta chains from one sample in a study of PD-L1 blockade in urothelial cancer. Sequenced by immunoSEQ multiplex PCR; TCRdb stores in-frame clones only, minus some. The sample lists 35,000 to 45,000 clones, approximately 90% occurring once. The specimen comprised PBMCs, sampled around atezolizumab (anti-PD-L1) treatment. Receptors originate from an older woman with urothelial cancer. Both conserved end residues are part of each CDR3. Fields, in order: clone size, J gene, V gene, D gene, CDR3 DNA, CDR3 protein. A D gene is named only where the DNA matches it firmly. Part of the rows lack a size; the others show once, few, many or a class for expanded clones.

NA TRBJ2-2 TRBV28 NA TGTGCCAGCAGTCCTCCGGTGAGCACCGGGGAGCTGTTTTTT CASSPPVSTGELFF
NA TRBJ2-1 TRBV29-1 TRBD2 TGCAGCGTTGAAACTAGCGGGTGGGGAGAGCAGTTCTTC CSVETSGWGEQFF
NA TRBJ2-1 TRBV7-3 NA TGTGCCAGCAGCCCCCAAGGACAGGGGACGAGGGCGGGAGGGTACTACAATGAGCAGTTCTTC CASSPQGQGTRAGGYYNEQFF
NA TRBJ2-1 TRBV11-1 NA TGTGCCAGCAGTCTTATCAATGAGCAGTTCTTC CASSLINEQFF
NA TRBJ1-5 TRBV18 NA TGTGCCAGCTCACCTAAAGCTCAGGGGACCCACAATCAGCCCCAGCATTTT CASSPKAQGTHNQPQHF
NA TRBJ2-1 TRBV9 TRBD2 TGTGCCAGCAGCGCTAGGCGACTAGCGGGGTCCTACAATGAGCAGTTCTTC CASSARRLAGSYNEQFF
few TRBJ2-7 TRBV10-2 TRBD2 TGCGCCAGCAGTGAGTCCAGTGGACTAGTCTACGAGCAGTACTTC CASSESSGLVYEQYF
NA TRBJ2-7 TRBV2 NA TGTGCCAGCAGTAGAGGCGGGTCCTCCTACGAGCAGTACTTC CASSRGGSSYEQYF
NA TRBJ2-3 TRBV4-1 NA TGCGCCAGCAGCCAAGAGCGCCAGGGGTGGACGGGGGATACGCAGTATTTT CASSQERQGWTGDTQYF
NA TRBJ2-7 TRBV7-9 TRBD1 TGTGCCAGCAGCTTCGGGACAGGGGTTTCCGGCGAGCAGTACTTC CASSFGTGVSGEQYF
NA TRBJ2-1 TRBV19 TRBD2 TGTGCCAGTAGTTGGCTAGCGGGATCTACCTACAATGAGCAGTTCTTC CASSWLAGSTYNEQFF
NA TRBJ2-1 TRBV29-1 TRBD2 TGCAGCGTGGGAGCGGGAGAATCCTACAATGAGCAGTTCTTC CSVGAGESYNEQFF
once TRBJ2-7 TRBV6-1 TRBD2 TGTGCCAGCAGGGGCTGGAGCGGGAGGCAGGACGAGCAGTACTTC CASRGWSGRQDEQYF
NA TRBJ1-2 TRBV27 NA TGTGCCAGCAGTTTAGGACACGACAGAAAATGGAACTATGGCTACACCTTC CASSLGHDRKWNYGYTF
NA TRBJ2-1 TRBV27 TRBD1 TGTGCCAGCAGTCAAAGACAGGGGTGGGGCAATGAGCAGTTCTTC CASSQRQGWGNEQFF
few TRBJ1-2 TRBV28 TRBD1 TGTGCCAGCAGTGCGTCAGGGGGCAATCTCTATGGCTACACCTTC CASSASGGNLYGYTF
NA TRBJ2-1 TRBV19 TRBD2 TGTGCCAGTAGTAGGGCTAGCGGGGATTACAATGAGCAGTTCTTC CASSRASGDYNEQFF
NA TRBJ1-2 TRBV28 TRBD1 TGTGCCAGCAGCCCGGGGACAGGGAGGGTCTATGGCTACACCTTC CASSPGTGRVYGYTF
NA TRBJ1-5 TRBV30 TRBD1 TGTGCCTGGAGTAGAGACAGGGGATATCAGCCCCAGCATTTT CAWSRDRGYQPQHF
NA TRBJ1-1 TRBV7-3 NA TGTGCCAGCAGCTTATATGGCAGTGAAGCTTTCTTT CASSLYGSEAFF
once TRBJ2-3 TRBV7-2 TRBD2 TGTGCCAGCAGCTTACAAGCGGGGGGCCATACGCAGTATTTT CASSLQAGGHTQYF
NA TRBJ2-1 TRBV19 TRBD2 TGTGCCAGTAGCACGACTAGCGGGATCTACAATGAGCAGTTCTTC CASSTTSGIYNEQFF
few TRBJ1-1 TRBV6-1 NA TGTGCCAGCAGTGCGGAGGGACGGTATACTGAAGCTTTCTTT CASSAEGRYTEAFF
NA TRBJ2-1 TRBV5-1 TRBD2 TGCGCCAGCAGCTCACCGGGACTAGCGGGAGGAGTTGGTGAGCAGTTCTTC CASSSPGLAGGVGEQFF
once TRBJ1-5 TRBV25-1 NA TGTGCCAGCAGTGAAGAACAGATCCCTGAGCCCCAGCATTTT CASSEEQIPEPQHF
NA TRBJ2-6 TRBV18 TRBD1 TGTGCCAGCTCACCATACCGGGACAGGATCAAGGGAGCCGGGGCCAACGTCCTGACTTTC CASSPYRDRIKGAGANVLTF
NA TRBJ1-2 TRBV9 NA TGTGCCAGCAGCGTAAGCCCGGGGGATTACTATGGCTACACCTTC CASSVSPGDYYGYTF
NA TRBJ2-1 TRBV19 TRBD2 TGTGCCAGTAGTCTCACAAGGACTAGCGGGAGGGCTGGTCACAATGAGCAGTTCTTC CASSLTRTSGRAGHNEQFF
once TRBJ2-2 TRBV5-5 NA TGTGCCAGCAGCTTTTATAGCTCGGGTACCGGGGAGCTGTTTTTT CASSFYSSGTGELFF
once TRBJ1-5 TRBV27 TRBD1 TGTGCCAGCAGCCCGACAGGGGAGGGACAGCCCCAGCATTTT CASSPTGEGQPQHF
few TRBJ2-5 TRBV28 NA TGTGCCAGCAGTGAACGGGAGACCCAGTACTTC CASSERETQYF
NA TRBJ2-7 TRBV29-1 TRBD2 TGCAGCGTTGAACTGACTAGCGGGCGGAACGAGCAGTACTTC CSVELTSGRNEQYF
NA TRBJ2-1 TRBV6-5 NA TGTGCCAGCAGTTACTCCGGGGGTGAGCAGTTCTTC CASSYSGGEQFF
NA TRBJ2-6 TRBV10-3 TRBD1 TGTGCCATCCAAAGGGGACAGGGGGCGTCCGGGGCCAACGTCCTGACTTTC CAIQRGQGASGANVLTF
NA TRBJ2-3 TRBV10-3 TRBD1 TGTGCCATCAGTGGACAGGGGAGAAGCACAGATACGCAGTATTTT CAISGQGRSTDTQYF
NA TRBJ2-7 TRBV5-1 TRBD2 TGCGCCAGCAGCTTGAGTGGGACTAGCCTCGCCCACGAGCAGTACTTC CASSLSGTSLAHEQYF
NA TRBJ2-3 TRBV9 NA TGTGCCAGCAGCGGGCTCACAGATACGCAGTATTTT CASSGLTDTQYF
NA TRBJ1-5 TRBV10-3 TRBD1 TGTGCCATCAAAGGGGGGGACAGGGGAGGCAATCAGCCCCAGCATTTT CAIKGGDRGGNQPQHF
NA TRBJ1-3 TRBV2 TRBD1 TGTGCCAGCAGACCCGTGGGACAGGAGCTTTCCTCTGGAAACACCATATATTTT CASRPVGQELSSGNTIYF
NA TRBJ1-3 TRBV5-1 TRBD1 TGCGCCAGCCGGAAGACCCCTGGGACAGGGGCTGGAAACACCATATATTTT CASRKTPGTGAGNTIYF
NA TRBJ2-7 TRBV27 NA TGTGCCAGCAGTCTTACAGGGAACGAGCAGTACTTC CASSLTGNEQYF
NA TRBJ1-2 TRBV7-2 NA TGTGCCAGCAGCTTAGTTTCCGCCGGGGACTATGGCTACACCTTC CASSLVSAGDYGYTF
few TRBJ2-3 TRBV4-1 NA TGCGCCAGCAGCCAAGGCGCCTGGAGGGATGGGGGTTTGGGAGATACGCAGTATTTT CASSQGAWRDGGLGDTQYF
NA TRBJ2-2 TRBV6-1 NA TGTGCCAGCAGTCCGAGGAGTCTGAACACCGGGGAGCTGTTTTTT CASSPRSLNTGELFF
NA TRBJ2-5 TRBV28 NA TGTGCCAGCAGTGAAGCAGGGGAGCCCTTAGAGACCCAGTACTTC CASSEAGEPLETQYF
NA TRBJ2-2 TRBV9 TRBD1 TGTGCCAGCGGCGGGACAGGGTCTGTCGGGGAGCTGTTTTTT CASGGTGSVGELFF
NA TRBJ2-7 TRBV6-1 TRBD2 TGTGCCAGCAGTGGTTGGACTGGCGGGGGGACCACCTACGAGCAGTACTTC CASSGWTGGGTTYEQYF
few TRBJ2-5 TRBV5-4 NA TGTGCCAGCAGCTTAGGGCAGGGTGAAGAGACCCAGTACTTC CASSLGQGEETQYF
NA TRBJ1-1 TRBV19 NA TGTGCCAGTAGTCCCCGTCCCAGGAACACTGAAGCTTTCTTT CASSPRPRNTEAFF
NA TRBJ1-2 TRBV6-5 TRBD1 TGTGCCAGCAGTAAGACAGGGGGCGACTATGGCTACACCTTC CASSKTGGDYGYTF
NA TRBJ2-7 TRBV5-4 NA TGTGCCAGCAGCTTGGCGGGCGGGGCTAAATCCTACGAGCAGTACTTC CASSLAGGAKSYEQYF
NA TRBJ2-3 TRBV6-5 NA TGTGCCAGCTCCCTGAGCGAGGGGGGGACGCAGTATTTT CASSLSEGGTQYF
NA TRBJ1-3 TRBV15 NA TGTGCCACCAGCAGAGAGAGCGGGTACTTCGGAAACACCATATATTTT CATSRESGYFGNTIYF